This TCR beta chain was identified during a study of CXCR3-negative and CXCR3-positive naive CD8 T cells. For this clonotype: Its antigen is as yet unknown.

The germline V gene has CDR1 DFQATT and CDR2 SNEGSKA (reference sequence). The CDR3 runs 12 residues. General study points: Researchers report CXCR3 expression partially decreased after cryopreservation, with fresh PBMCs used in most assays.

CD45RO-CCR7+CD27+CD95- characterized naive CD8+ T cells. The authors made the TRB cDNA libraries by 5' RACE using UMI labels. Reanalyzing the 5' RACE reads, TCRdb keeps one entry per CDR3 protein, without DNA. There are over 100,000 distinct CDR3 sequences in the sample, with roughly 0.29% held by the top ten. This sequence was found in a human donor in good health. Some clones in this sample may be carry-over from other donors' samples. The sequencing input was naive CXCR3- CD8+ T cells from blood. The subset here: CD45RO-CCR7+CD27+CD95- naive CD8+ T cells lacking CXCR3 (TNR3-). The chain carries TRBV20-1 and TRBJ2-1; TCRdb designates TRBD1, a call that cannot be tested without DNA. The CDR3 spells CSATEGGNEQFF.